This entry is about one T cell receptor (beta chain). The specificity of this receptor is unknown. Qualities for individual bases were not recorded, and no much larger clone is one base off. Libraries were constructed by RT-PCR. The run used a NextSeq 550. The public reads were reanalyzed by TCRdb: fastp trimming at Q25, MiXCR alignment, in-frame beta chains only. Identical CDR3 proteins give one entry, which carries the most common genes and DNA. The sample data list 2,700 or so distinct CDR3 sequences, and over 8% of these were observed just once. The ten biggest clones cover more than 9% of the sample. This specimen comes from a study of patients and donors after allogeneic stem cell transplantation (dated by TCRdb to about 2020). The germline V gene gives CDR1 as SGHTA and CDR2 as FQGNSA. The CDR3 holds 16 amino acids from the cysteine to the phenylalanine. Left in the record is the CDR3 DNA by itself, 48 bases read in frame from the first base. V loses 1 base at its end and J loses 4 bases; junction bases beyond the gene matches: 10.

The source of this sequence is a human donor who was either an allogeneic HSCT recipient or a stem cell or donor lymphocyte infusion donor (not recorded which). It is not recorded whose cells these are; they may come from a transplant donor. The sequenced sample consisted of blood, either unsorted or a sorted T cell fraction (not recorded which). The sequence joins TRBV7-2 to TRBJ2-7; 7 bases in between match TRBD1. The CDR3 is CASSLEWRTGGYEQYF. The nucleotides read TGTGCCAGCAGCTTAGAGTGGCGGACAGGTGGATACGAGCAGTACTTC.